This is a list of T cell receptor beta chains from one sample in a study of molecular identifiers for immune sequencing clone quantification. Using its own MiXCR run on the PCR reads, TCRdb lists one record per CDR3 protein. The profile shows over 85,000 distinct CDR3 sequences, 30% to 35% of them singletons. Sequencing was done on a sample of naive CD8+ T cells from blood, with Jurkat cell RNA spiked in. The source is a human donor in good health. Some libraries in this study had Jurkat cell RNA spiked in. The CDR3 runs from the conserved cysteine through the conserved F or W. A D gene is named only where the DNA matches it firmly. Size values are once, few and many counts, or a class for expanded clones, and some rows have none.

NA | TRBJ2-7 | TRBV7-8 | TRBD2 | TGTGCCAGCAGCTTAGGACTAGCGGGAGAACGGAACGAGCAGTACTTC | CASSLGLAGERNEQYF
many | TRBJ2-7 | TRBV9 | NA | TGTGCCAGCAGCCCGACGGACACGAGCTCCTACGAGCAGTACTTC | CASSPTDTSSYEQYF
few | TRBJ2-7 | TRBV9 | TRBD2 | TGTGCCAGCAGCGTAGAGGGAGGGCATTACGAGCAGTACTTC | CASSVEGGHYEQYF
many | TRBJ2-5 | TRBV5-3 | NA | TGTGCCAGCTCTCCTGGGACTGGGGGGGACACCCAGTACTTT | CASSPGTGGDTQYF
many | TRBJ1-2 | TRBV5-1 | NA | TGCGCCAGCAAGTTGGCAACAAACTATGGCTACACCTTC | CASKLATNYGYTF
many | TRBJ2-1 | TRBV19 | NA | TGTGCCAGTAGCCCTAACCCGAGCTCCTACAATGAGCAGTTCTTC | CASSPNPSSYNEQFF
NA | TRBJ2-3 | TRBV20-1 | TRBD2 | TGCAGTGCTACTCCCTCGAAAATAACTAGCGTCTCTAGCACAGATACGCAGTATTTT | CSATPSKITSVSSTDTQYF
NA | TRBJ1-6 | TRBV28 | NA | TGTGCCAGCAGTGAGGATTCACCCCTCCACTTT | CASSEDSPLHF
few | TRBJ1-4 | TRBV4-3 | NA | TGCGCCAGCAGCCAAGTAGCAGGGAGTGAAAAACTGTTTTTT | CASSQVAGSEKLFF
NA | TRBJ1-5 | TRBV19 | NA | TGTGCCAGTAGTATGGGAACTCAGCCCCAGCATTTT | CASSMGTQPQHF
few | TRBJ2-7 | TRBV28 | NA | TGTGCCAGCAGTTTCGGGCAGGGATCCGGCTACGAGCAGTACTTC | CASSFGQGSGYEQYF
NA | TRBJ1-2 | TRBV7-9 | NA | TGTGCCAGCAGCTTAGGGCCAGGCTATGGCTACACCTTC | CASSLGPGYGYTF
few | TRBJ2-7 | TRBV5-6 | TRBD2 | TGTGCCAGCAGCCGGGTCGAGGGGCGGGAGGAATACGAGCAGTACTTC | CASSRVEGREEYEQYF
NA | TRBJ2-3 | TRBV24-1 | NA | TGTGCCACCAGTGCGGGACTTCACACAGATACGCTGTATTTT | CATSAGLHTDTLYF
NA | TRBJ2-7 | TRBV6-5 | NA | TGTGCCAGCAGTCCCCTTTATATAAGCTCCTACGAGCAGTACTTC | CASSPLYISSYEQYF
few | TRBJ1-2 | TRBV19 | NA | TGTGCCAGTAGTATAGCTCTGGACGGCTATGGCTACACCTTC | CASSIALDGYGYTF
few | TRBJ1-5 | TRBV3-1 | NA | TGTGCCAGCAGCCAAGATCAGTCAGGAGGGTCTCAGCCCCAGCATTTT | CASSQDQSGGSQPQHF
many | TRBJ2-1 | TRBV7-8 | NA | TGTGCCAGCAGCACAAGGACTGGCTACAATGAGCAGTTCTTC | CASSTRTGYNEQFF
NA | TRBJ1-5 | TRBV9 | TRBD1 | TGTGCCAGCAGCGTAGAGGGAGGGGGCGTCCAGCCCCAGCATTTT | CASSVEGGGVQPQHF
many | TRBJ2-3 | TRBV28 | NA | TGTGCCAGCAGTTTTACAGGCACAGATACGCAGTATTTT | CASSFTGTDTQYF
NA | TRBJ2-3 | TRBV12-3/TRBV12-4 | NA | TGTGCCAGCAGTCCAGGTTTTTACAGTGTCACTAGCACAGATACGCAGTATTTT | CASSPGFYSVTSTDTQYF
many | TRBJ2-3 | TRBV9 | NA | TGTGCCAGCAGCGAGGGACAAGATACGCAGTATTTT | CASSEGQDTQYF
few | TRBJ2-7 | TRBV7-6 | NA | TGTGCCAGCAGCTTAAACGGTCAAGGCGAGCAGTACTTC | CASSLNGQGEQYF
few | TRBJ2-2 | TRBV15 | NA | TGTGCCACCAGCAGCTACACCGGGGAGCTGTTTTTT | CATSSYTGELFF
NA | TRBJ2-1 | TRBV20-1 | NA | TGCAGTGCGGAGGGGGGAGAGTTCGATGAGCAGATCTTC | CSAEGGEFDEQIF
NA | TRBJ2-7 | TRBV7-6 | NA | TGTGCCAGCAGCTCTTACACGGGGGGCACCTTCGAGCAGTACTTC | CASSSYTGGTFEQYF
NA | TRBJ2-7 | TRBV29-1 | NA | TGCAGCGTTGGTGGATACGAGCAGTACTTC | CSVGGYEQYF
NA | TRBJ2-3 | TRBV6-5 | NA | TGTTCCAGCACAAGGACTAGCACAGATACGCAGTATTTT | CSSTRTSTDTQYF
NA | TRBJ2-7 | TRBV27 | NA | TGTGCCAGCAGTTTAATGGGGACCGATAGCTCCTACGATCAGTACTTC | CASSLMGTDSSYDQYF
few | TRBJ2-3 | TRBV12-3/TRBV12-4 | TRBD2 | TGTGCCAGCAGTTTTCTAGCGGGTCGACGAGATACGCAGTATTTT | CASSFLAGRRDTQYF
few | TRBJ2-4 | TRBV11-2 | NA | TGTGCCAGCAGCCCTTTAGACTCCAAAAACATTCAGTACTTC | CASSPLDSKNIQYF
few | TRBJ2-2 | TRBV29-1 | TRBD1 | TGCAGCGTTGAGTTTATGGGACAGGGAGACACCGGGGAGCTGTTTTTT | CSVEFMGQGDTGELFF
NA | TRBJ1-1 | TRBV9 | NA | TGTGCCAGCAGCCCCCGGGGGAGGGCCACTGAAGCTTACTTT | CASSPRGRATEAYF
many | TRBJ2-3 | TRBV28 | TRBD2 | TGTGCCAGCAGTTTAGCCAGCGGGGGGCTCTTGGATACGCAGTATTTT | CASSLASGGLLDTQYF
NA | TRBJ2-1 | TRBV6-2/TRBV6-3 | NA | TGTGCCAGCTATGGGACTCCAAACAATGAGCAGTTCTTC | CASYGTPNNEQFF
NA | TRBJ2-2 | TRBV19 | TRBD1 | TGTGCCAGTAGTCTCCCCCACAGGGGGCGGACCGGGGAGCTGTTTTTT | CASSLPHRGRTGELFF
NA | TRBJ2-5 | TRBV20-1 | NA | TGCAGTGCTGCGGGACACTCGTACCAAGAGACCCAGTACTTC | CSAAGHSYQETQYF
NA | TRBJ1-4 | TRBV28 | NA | TGTGCCAGCAGTCAGACCCTAATTAGAGGACGAAATGAAAAACTGTTTTTT | CASSQTLIRGRNEKLFF
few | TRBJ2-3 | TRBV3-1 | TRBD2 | TGTGCCAGCAGCCGCCCTCGGCGGGAGGATTTCACAGATACGCAGTATTTT | CASSRPRREDFTDTQYF
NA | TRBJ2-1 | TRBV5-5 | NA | TGTGCCAGCAGCTTGGTCCCGTACAATGAGCAGTTCTTC | CASSLVPYNEQFF
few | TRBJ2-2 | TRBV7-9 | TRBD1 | TGTGCCAGCAGCCTCGGTCGGGACAGCAACACCGGGGAGCTGTTTTTT | CASSLGRDSNTGELFF
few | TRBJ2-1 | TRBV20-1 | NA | TGCAGTGCTAGTTCGGAGGGCAATGAGCAGTTCTTC | CSASSEGNEQFF
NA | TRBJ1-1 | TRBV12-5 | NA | TGTGCTAGTGGTACCACCAGGGATGGGGGGGCTAACACTGAAGCTTTCTTT | CASGTTRDGGANTEAFF
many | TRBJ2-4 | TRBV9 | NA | TGTGCCAGCAGCGTAGATGGGGCCAGAGAAAACATTCAGTACTTC | CASSVDGARENIQYF
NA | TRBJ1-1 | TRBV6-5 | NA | TGTGCCAGCAGTTACTTTTCCATGAACACTGAAGCTTTCTTT | CASSYFSMNTEAFF
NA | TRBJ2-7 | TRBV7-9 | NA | TGTGCCAGCAGCCCTAGGGTGCCCGGAACCTACGAGCAGTACTTC | CASSPRVPGTYEQYF
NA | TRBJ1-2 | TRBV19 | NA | TGTGCCAGTAGCACACTTCCCAGTGGCTACACCTTC | CASSTLPSGYTF
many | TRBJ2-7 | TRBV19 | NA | TGTGCCAGTAGTATCCGCCGGGACCTCCGCTCCTACGAGCAGTACTTC | CASSIRRDLRSYEQYF